Listed here are 11 T cell receptor beta chains from one sample, sequenced in a study of T and B cells in COVID-19 patients. BIOMED2 TRB-A/B primer pools were used in multiplex TRB PCR. Each CDR3 protein is one row after TCRdb ran MiXCR on the multiplex PCR reads. The sample lists approximately 26,000 distinct CDR3 sequences; 32% were seen once. From blood, about 250-550 ng of genomic DNA served as TRB template. The specimen was blood. These receptors all come from a human donor who had recovered from COVID-19.

In its sample, this clonotype is medium-sized. The chain joins TRBV29-1 to TRBJ1-5; 7 bases match TRBD1. This CDR3 is 13 amino acids long. Germline-derived CDR1 and CDR2 are SQVTM and ANQGSEA. Germline trimming cut 7 bases from V and 7 bases from J; bases unmatched to any gene: 10. The CDR3 sequence: CSASIRTGQPQHF. CDR3 DNA sequence: TGCAGCGCCTCCATACGGACAGGCCAGCCCCAGCATTTT.

This clonotype was observed many times. V and J are TRBV6-5 and TRBJ1-4, with 7 bases lining up with TRBD1. Looked up from germline, CDR1 is MNHEY and CDR2 is SVGAGI. With V trimmed by 10 bases and J by 7 bases, 12 bases remained unmatched. This CDR3 has 14 residues. CDR3 nucleotide sequence: TGTGCCACCCGAGCTCGGACAGGTAGTGAAAAACTGTTTTTT. Translated, it gives CATRARTGSEKLFF.

The V call is TRBV5-4, the J call TRBJ2-7; 10 bases map to TRBD2. V shed 0 bases, J shed 13 bases, and the junction held 7 bases outside the gene matches. Germline loops: CDR1 SGHNT, CDR2 YYREEE (reference sequence). The CDR3 consists of 13 residues. CDR3 sequence reads: CASSLGAGGIEYF. In nucleotides, the CDR3 is TGTGCCAGCAGCTTGGGAGCGGGAGGGATCGAATACTTC.

The chain links TRBV6-5 to TRBJ2-7; 12 positions match TRBD2. The CDR3 has 16 residues. Germline CDR1 MNHEY, CDR2 SVGAGI. V shed 4 bases and J 7 bases; nucleotides not matched to a gene: 11. CDR3 nucleotides: TGTGCCAGCAGTTCGCTTTGGACTAGCGGGATGTGGGAGCAGTACTTC. It is translated as CASSSLWTSGMWEQYF.

This clonotype was seen more than once but under ten times. The V gene is TRBV6-1, the J gene TRBJ2-1, with TRBD2 identical over 14 bases. V shed 8 bases and J 8 bases; nucleotides not matched to a gene: 5. Germline V gene data show CDR1 as MNHNS and CDR2 as SASEGT. The CDR3 consists of 14 residues. CDR3: CASLTSGGADEQFF. Here the CDR3 DNA reads TGTGCCAGCCTGACTAGCGGGGGGGCGGATGAGCAGTTCTTC.

This clonotype has at least ten counts. The chain has TRBV6-6 and TRBJ2-3; 7 nucleotides agree with TRBD2. Trimming cost V 6 bases and J 2 bases; bases outside gene matches: 5. The CDR3 is made up of 14 amino acids. Germline V gene data show CDR1 as MNHNY and CDR2 as SVGAGI (reference sequence). CDR3 sequence reads: CASSLLADTDTQYF. In DNA, the CDR3 is TGTGCCAGCAGCCTCCTAGCGGACACAGATACGCAGTATTTT.

The chain is built from TRBV15 and TRBJ1-2; 8 bases fit TRBD1. V lost 5 bases to trimming and J lost 3 bases; unmatched junction nucleotides: 8. The CDR3 is 15 amino acids. CDR1 and CDR2 (germline): LNHNV, YYDKDF (reference sequence). This CDR3 is CATSPGQGLHYGYTF. The CDR3 nucleotides read TGTGCCACCAGCCCCGGACAGGGCTTACACTATGGCTACACCTTC.

The rearrangement uses TRBV12-3 or TRBV12-4 and TRBJ2-1; 11 nucleotides match TRBD1. Losses at the gene ends were 6 bases for V and 8 bases for J; bases not matched to a gene: 3. This CDR3 is 13 amino acids long. Here the CDR3 DNA reads TGTGCCAGCAGGGGACAGGGGGTCGATGAGCAGTTCTTC. This translates into CASRGQGVDEQFF.

This rearrangement joins TRBV18 to TRBJ1-5; D unclear. CDR1 and CDR2 from the germline V gene are KGHSH and LQKENI. V lost 3 bases and J 0 bases, leaving 6 bases between the germline ends. The CDR3 spans 14 residues. CDR3 sequence: CASSPQYSNQPQHF. The CDR3, as DNA: TGTGCCAGCTCACCCCAATATAGCAATCAGCCCCAGCATTTT. Full variable domain (missing parts from reference TRBV18 and TRBJ1-5): NAGVMQNPRHLVRRRGQEARLRCSPMKGHSHVYWYRQLPEEGLKFMVYLQKENIIDESGMPKERFSAEFPKEGPSILRIQQVVRGDSAAYFCASSPQYSNQPQHFGDGTRLSIL.

This chain uses TRBV4-3 with TRBJ1-6; TRBD1 is a possible D gene (5 bases). The CDR3 has 16 amino acids. Per the germline V gene, CDR1 is LGHNA and CDR2 is YSLEER. V was clipped by 0 bases and J by 0 bases, with 6 bases between them. The CDR3, as DNA: TGCGCCAGCAGCCAAGACAGGGCCTCCTATAATTCACCCCTCCACTTT. Translated, it gives CASSQDRASYNSPLHF.

This clonotype was seen many times. This sequence joins TRBV27 and TRBJ2-5; 8 bases are shared with TRBD1. Trimming cost V 0 bases and J 7 bases; bases outside gene matches: 10. The CDR3 contains 16 residues. From germline, CDR1 is MNHEY and CDR2 SMNVEV (reference sequence). The CDR3 here is CASSLSRQGAGGTQYF. The CDR3 bases are TGTGCCAGCAGTTTATCGAGGCAGGGGGCCGGGGGGACCCAGTACTTC.